This TCR beta chain was documented in a study of cytomegalovirus exposure and HLA in healthy donors. Assay: immunoSEQ multiplex PCR; the TCRdb copy retains only in-frame clones and omits some. The profile shows a few hundred thousand clones, 80% to 90% of them singletons. Whole-study findings and limits: While the bulk of TCR sequences proved rare, some public TCRs turned up in many donors. The tendency of first-cohort TCR clusters to co-occur in the 120 or so validation repertoires emerged from a later analysis. The classifier reportedly diagnosed cytomegalovirus status with high sensitivity and specificity.

V lost 0 bases, J lost 9 bases, and 15 bases lay in between. The CDR3 length is 15 residues. CDR1 and CDR2 from the germline V gene are LGHNA and YSLEER. The donors were members of the roughly 130-subject validation cohort (separate from the 666-subject first cohort). A note on this clone: The antigen remains undetermined.

The J gene is TRBJ2-1, the V gene TRBV4-3; D is undetermined. This receptor was obtained from a woman between 18 and 29 years old in good health and CMV-seronegative. The sample consisted of PBMCs. In DNA, the CDR3 is TGCGCCAGCAGCCAAGATAAGGCCGGCGGCCTTGAGCAGTTCTTC. Its protein product is CASSQDKAGGLEQFF.